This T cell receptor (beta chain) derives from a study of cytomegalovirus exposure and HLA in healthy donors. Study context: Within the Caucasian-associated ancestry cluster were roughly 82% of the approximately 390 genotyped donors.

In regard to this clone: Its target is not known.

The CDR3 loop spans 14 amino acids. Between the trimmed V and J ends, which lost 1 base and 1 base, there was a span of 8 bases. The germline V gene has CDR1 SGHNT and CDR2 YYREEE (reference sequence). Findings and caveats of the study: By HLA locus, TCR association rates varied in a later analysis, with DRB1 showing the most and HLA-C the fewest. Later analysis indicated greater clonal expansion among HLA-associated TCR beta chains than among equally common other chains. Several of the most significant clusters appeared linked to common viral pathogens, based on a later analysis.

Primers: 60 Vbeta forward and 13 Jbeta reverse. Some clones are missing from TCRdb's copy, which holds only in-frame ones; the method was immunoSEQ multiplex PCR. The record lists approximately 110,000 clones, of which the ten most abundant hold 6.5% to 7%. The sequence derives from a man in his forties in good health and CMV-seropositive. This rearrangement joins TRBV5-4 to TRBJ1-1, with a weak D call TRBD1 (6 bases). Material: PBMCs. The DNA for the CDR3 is TGTGCCAGCAGCTTGATGGGACAGAACACTGAAGCTTTCTTT. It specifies CASSLMGQNTEAFF.